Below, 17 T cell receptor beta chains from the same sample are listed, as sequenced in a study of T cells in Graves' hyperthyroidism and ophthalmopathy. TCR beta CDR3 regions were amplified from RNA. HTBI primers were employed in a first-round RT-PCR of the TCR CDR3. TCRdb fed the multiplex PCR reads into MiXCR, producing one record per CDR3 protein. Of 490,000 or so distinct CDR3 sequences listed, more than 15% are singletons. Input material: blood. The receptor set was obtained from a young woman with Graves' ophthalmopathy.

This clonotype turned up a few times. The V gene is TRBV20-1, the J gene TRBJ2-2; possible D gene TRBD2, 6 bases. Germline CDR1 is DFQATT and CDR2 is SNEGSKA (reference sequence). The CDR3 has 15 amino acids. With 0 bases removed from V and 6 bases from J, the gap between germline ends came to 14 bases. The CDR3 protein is CSARDLGGRAGELFF. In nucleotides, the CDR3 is TGCAGTGCTAGAGATCTCGGGGGAAGGGCCGGGGAGCTGTTTTTT.

The CDR3 nucleotides read TGTGCCAGCAGTTTATCAGGGGGCCTGTGGACTGAAGCTTTCTTT. Translated, it gives CASSLSGGLWTEAFF. This sequence joins TRBV27 and TRBJ1-1; the match to TRBD1 covers 7 bases. Per the germline V gene, CDR1 is MNHEY and CDR2 is SMNVEV (reference sequence). CDR3 length: 15 amino acids. Trimming cost V 0 bases and J 5 bases; bases outside gene matches: 6.

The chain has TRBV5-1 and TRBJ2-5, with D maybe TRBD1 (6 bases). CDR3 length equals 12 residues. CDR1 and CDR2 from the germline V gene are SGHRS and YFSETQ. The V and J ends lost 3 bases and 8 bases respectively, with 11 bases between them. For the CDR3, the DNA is TGCGCCAGCAGCTCACAGGGTCACACCCAGTACTTC. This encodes CASSSQGHTQYF. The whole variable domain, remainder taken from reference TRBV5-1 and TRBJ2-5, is KAGVTQTPRYLIKTRGQQVTLSCSPISGHRSVSWYQQTPGQGLQFLFEYFSETQRNKGNFPGRFSGRQFSNSRSEMNVSTLELGDSALYLCASSSQGHTQYFGPGTRLLVL.

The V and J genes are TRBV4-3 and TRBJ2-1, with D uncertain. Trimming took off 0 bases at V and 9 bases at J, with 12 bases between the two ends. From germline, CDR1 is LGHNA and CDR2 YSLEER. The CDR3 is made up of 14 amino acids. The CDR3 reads CASSQDIGPTEQFF. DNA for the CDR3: TGCGCCAGCAGCCAAGACATTGGCCCCACTGAGCAGTTCTTC.

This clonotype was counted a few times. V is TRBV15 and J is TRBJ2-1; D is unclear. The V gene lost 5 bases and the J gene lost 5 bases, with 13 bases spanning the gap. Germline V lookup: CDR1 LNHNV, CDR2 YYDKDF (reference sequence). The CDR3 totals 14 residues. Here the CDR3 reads CATSPWGGNNEQFF. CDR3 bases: TGTGCCACCAGCCCTTGGGGTGGGAACAATGAGCAGTTCTTC.

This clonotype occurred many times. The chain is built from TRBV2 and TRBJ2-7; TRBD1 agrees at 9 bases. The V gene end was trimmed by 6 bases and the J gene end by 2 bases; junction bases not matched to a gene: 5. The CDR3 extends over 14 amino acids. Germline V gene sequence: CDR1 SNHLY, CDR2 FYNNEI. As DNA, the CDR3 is TGTGCCAGCAGGGCCGGGACAGGGCCCTACGAGCAGTACTTC. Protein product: CASRAGTGPYEQYF.

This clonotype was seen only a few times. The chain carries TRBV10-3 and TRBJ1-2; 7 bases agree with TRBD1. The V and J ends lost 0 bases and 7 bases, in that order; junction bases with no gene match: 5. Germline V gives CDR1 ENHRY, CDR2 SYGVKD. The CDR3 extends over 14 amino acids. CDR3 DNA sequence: TGTGCCATCAGTGAGTCGGGACAGACCTCTGGCTACACCTTC. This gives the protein CAISESGQTSGYTF.

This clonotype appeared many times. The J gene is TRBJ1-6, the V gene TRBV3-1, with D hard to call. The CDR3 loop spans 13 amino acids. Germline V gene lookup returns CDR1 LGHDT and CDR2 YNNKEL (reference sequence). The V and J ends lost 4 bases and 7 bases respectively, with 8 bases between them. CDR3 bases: TGTGCCAGCAGCCTAACAAGCAATTCACCCCTCCACTTT. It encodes CASSLTSNSPLHF.

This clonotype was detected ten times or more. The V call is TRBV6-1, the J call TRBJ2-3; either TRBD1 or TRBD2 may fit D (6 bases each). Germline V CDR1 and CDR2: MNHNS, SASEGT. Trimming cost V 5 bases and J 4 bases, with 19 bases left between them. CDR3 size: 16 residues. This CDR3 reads CASSYAGLGGADTQYF. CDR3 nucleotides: TGTGCCAGCAGTTATGCGGGGCTGGGGGGCGCAGATACGCAGTATTTT.

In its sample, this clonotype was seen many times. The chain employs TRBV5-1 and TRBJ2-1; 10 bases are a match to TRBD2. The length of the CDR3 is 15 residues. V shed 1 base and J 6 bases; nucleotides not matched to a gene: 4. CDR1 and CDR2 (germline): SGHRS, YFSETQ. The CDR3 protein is CASSLTLAGANEQFF. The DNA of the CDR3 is TGCGCCAGCAGCTTGACTCTAGCGGGAGCCAATGAGCAGTTCTTC. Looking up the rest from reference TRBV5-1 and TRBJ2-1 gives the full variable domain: KAGVTQTPRYLIKTRGQQVTLSCSPISGHRSVSWYQQTPGQGLQFLFEYFSETQRNKGNFPGRFSGRQFSNSRSEMNVSTLELGDSALYLCASSLTLAGANEQFFGPGTRLTVL.

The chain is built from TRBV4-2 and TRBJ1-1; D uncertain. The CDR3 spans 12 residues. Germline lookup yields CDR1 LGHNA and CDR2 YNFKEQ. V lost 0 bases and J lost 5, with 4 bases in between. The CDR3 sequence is CASSQDETEAFF. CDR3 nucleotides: TGTGCCAGCAGCCAAGACGAGACTGAAGCTTTCTTT.

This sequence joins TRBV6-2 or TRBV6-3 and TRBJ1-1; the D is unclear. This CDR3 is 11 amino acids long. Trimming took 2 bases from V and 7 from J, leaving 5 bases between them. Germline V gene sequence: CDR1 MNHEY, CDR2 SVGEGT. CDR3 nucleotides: TGTGCCAGCAGTTACAGTGGTGAAGCTTTCTTT. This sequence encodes CASSYSGEAFF.

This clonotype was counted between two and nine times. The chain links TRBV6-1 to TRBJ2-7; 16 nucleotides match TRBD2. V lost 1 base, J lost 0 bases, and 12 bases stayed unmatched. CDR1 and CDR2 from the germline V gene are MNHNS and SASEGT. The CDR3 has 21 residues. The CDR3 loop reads CASSEGPPGLAGGPLSYEQYF. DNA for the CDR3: TGTGCCAGCAGTGAAGGACCACCGGGACTAGCGGGAGGGCCTCTCTCCTACGAGCAGTACTTC.

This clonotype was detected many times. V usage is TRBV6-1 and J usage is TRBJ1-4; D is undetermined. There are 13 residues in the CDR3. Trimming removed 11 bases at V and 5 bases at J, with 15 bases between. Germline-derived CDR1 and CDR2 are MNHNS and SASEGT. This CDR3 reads CASSPGRNEKLFF. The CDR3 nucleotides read TGTGCCTCCTCCCCAGGCCGAAATGAAAAACTGTTTTTT.

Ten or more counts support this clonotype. The CDR3 reads CASSPLGVPGNTIYF. Here the CDR3 DNA reads TGTGCCAGCAGCCCCTTGGGGGTCCCTGGAAACACCATATATTTT. The V and J genes are TRBV7-2 and TRBJ1-3, with D perhaps matching TRBD1 (5 bases). V dropped 5 bases and J dropped 2 bases, with 13 bases sitting between them. The germline CDR1 and CDR2 sequences are SGHTA and FQGNSA. The CDR3 runs 15 residues.

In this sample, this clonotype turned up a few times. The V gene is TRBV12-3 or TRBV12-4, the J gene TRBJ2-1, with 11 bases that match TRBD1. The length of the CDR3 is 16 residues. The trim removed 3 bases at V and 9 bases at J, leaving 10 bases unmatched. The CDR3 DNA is TGTGCCAGCAGTTTGGGGCAGATTGGGACAGGGGGTGAGCAGTTCTTC. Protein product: CASSLGQIGTGGEQFF.

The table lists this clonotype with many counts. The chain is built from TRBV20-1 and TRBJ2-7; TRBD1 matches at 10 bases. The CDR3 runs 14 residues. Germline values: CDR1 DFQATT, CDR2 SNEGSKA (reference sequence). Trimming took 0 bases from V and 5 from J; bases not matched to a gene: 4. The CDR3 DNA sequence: TGCAGTGCTAGAGATGACAGGGGGCTGGACGAGCAGTACTTC. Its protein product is CSARDDRGLDEQYF.